This T cell receptor beta chain stems from a study of identical twins. Overall study results and limits: Instead of following the same donors, the conclusions were based on cross-sectional statistical analysis.

Each CDR3 protein is one row after TCRdb ran MiXCR on the 5' RACE reads. The data contain approximately 530,000 distinct CDR3 sequences, about a fifth of them singletons. As regards this clonotype: Its cognate antigen is unknown.

Trimming stripped 2 bases from V and 0 bases from J, with 16 bases between. CDR3 length: 18 residues. In germline, CDR1 is MNHEY, CDR2 SVGAGI. This sample also belongs to another study, concerning yellow fever vaccine responses in identical twins. That study adds: Vaccine T cell responses of twins reportedly seemed partly convergent and partly personalized.

V gene TRBV6-5 combines with J gene TRBJ2-2, with D perhaps TRBD1 or TRBD2 (5 bases each). The origin of this receptor is a woman aged 18-30 years in good health. Sequenced: CD4+ T cells sorted from blood. In DNA form, the CDR3 reads TGTGCCAGCAGTTACACCCGGATGGGGGTATCGAACACCGGGGAGCTGTTTTTT. The encoded protein is CASSYTRMGVSNTGELFF.